The 16 T cell receptor beta chains in this list originate from one sample, sequenced in a study of human T cells and chemical hapten exposure. The time point: patch test 3, about 24 weeks after DPC sensitization. Specified treatment: therapeutic diphenylcyclopropenone sensitization with weekly scalp DPC. TCRdb re-called the RACE reads through MiXCR, storing one row per CDR3 protein. The data hold 99,000 or so distinct CDR3 sequences, with less than 35% observed a single time. Sample: whole blood, taken in connection with sensitization to the hapten diphenylcyclopropenone (DPC). The receptors shown here come from a man aged 40-55 years with alopecia areata. Some clones in this sample may be carry-over from other donors' samples.

The chain uses TRBV7-6 and TRBJ1-6, with 9 bases lining up with TRBD1. This CDR3 has 14 amino acids. CDR1 and CDR2 from the germline V gene are SGHVS and FNYEAQ. V was clipped by 7 bases and J by 8 bases; unmatched bases: 6. The CDR3 here is CASKDRGSDSPLHF. In DNA, the CDR3 is TGTGCCAGCAAAGACAGGGGGTCTGATTCACCCCTCCACTTT.

The rearrangement links TRBV10-3 to TRBJ2-7, with D perhaps matching TRBD1 or TRBD2 (5 bases each). CDR1 is ENHRY and CDR2 is SYGVKD in the germline V gene. Between the trimmed V and J ends, which lost 6 bases and 0 bases, there was a span of 15 bases. CDR3 length: 15 amino acids. For the CDR3, the DNA is TGTGCCATCAGCCCCGGGACCCCTAGCTCCTACGAGCAGTACGTC. Its translation is CAISPGTPSSYEQYV.

The V call is TRBV2, the J call TRBJ2-3; weak D call: TRBD2 (5 bases). Trimming removed 3 bases at V and 2 bases at J, with 12 bases between. CDR3 length: 15 amino acids. Per the germline V gene, CDR1 is SNHLY and CDR2 is FYNNEI. As DNA, the CDR3 is TGTGCCAGCAGTGAGTTTCTAGCCTCCACAGATACGCAGTATTTT. Its protein product is CASSEFLASTDTQYF.

The chain links TRBV29-1 to TRBJ1-1; 7 nucleotides agree with TRBD1. CDR1 is SQVTM and CDR2 is ANQGSEA in the germline V gene. V shed 5 bases and J 4 bases; nucleotides not matched to a gene: 10. CDR3 length: 14 amino acids. CDR3 loop: CSVRPGGGGTEAFF. CDR3 bases: TGCAGCGTTCGCCCAGGGGGTGGCGGCACTGAAGCTTTCTTT.

V and J are TRBV7-2 and TRBJ1-2, with D perhaps matching TRBD1 (6 bases). Trimming took 2 bases from V and 2 from J, leaving 9 bases between them. Per the germline V gene, CDR1 is SGHTA and CDR2 is FQGNSA. The CDR3 runs 14 residues. The CDR3 is CASSLRGVNYGYTF. CDR3 nucleotides: TGTGCCAGCAGCTTAAGGGGGGTGAACTATGGCTACACCTTC.

The chain carries TRBV6-5 and TRBJ2-1; 8 nucleotides line up with TRBD2. The germline V gene has CDR1 MNHEY and CDR2 SVGAGI. Unmatched junction bases numbered 13, after V lost 6 bases and J lost 9 bases. The CDR3 consists of 15 residues. The CDR3 loop is CASRSHSGIGSEQFF. The CDR3 nucleotides read TGTGCCAGCAGATCCCATAGCGGGATAGGATCTGAGCAGTTCTTC.

The chain uses TRBV20-1 and TRBJ1-5; 9 bases line up with TRBD1. The CDR3 covers 12 residues. Trimming removed 6 bases from V and 4 bases from J; junction bases left unmatched: 1. Germline V CDR1 and CDR2: DFQATT, SNEGSKA (reference sequence). Here the CDR3 reads CSADRGNQPQHF. As DNA, the CDR3 is TGCAGTGCGGACAGGGGTAATCAGCCCCAGCATTTT.

The chain employs TRBV7-9 and TRBJ2-7; no clear D. Germline V gene data show CDR1 as SEHNR and CDR2 as FQNEAQ (reference sequence). V shed 5 bases and J shed 2 bases, with 13 bases lying between them. CDR3 length equals 14 residues. CDR3 sequence reads: CASSPRTYPYEQYF. Written as DNA, the CDR3 is TGTGCCAGCAGCCCTCGGACGTATCCCTACGAGCAGTACTTC.

The chain carries TRBV6-6 and TRBJ2-7, with 7 positions matching TRBD2. The junction had 8 bases not matched to a gene; V was cut back by 8 bases and J by 4 bases. This CDR3 has 13 residues. Per germline, CDR1 MNHNY and CDR2 SVGAGI (reference sequence). CDR3 protein: CASSWDYDYEQYV. CDR3 nucleotide sequence: TGTGCCAGCTCTTGGGACTATGATTACGAGCAGTACGTC.

V is TRBV5-1 and J is TRBJ2-3; D ambiguous. The V and J ends lost 0 bases and 1 base respectively, with 18 bases between them. The germline V gene has CDR1 SGHRS and CDR2 YFSETQ. The CDR3 runs 18 residues. The CDR3 region has the DNA TGCGCCAGCAGCTTGGTAATTACCGGGTCCTCGGGCACAGATACGCAGTATTTT. As protein: CASSLVITGSSGTDTQYF.

This clonotype has only a few counts. This rearrangement joins TRBV30 to TRBJ1-4, with 8 bases matching TRBD1. Germline-derived CDR1 and CDR2 are GTSNPN and SVGIG (reference sequence). The CDR3 is 13 amino acids. The V segment lost 7 bases and the J segment 6 bases; nucleotides outside the gene matches: 7. CDR3 loop: CALAGGRDEKLFF. In DNA, the CDR3 is TGTGCCTTAGCAGGGGGCCGGGATGAAAAACTGTTTTTT.

This clonotype was counted between two and nine times. The chain recombines TRBV29-1 with TRBJ2-3, with D perhaps TRBD2 (7 bases). CDR1 is SQVTM, CDR2 ANQGSEA, per germline. This CDR3 is built from 15 residues. Trimming took off 6 bases at V and 1 base at J, with 17 bases between the two ends. Here the CDR3 reads CSVDDRSGGTDTQYF. As DNA, the CDR3 is TGCAGCGTCGACGACAGGAGCGGGGGCACAGATACGCAGTATTTT.

This clonotype has just a few counts. The rearrangement links TRBV28 to TRBJ1-6; perhaps TRBD1 as D (6 bases). V was cut by 3 bases and J by 1 base, with 13 bases left in between. This CDR3 contains 17 residues. Germline CDR1 MDHEN, CDR2 SYDVKM. CDR3 amino acids: CASSFVQGPSYNSPLHF. In DNA, the CDR3 is TGTGCCAGCAGTTTCGTCCAGGGGCCATCCTATAATTCACCCCTCCACTTT.

This chain links TRBV6-2 or TRBV6-3 with TRBJ1-5; D uncertain. From germline, CDR1 is MNHEY and CDR2 SVGEGT. This CDR3 comprises 15 residues. Trimming cost V 5 bases and J 0 bases, with 11 bases left between them. CDR3: CASSPRVYSNQPQHF. CDR3 in DNA: TGTGCCAGCAGTCCGAGGGTGTATAGCAATCAGCCCCAGCATTTT.

The chain carries TRBV5-4 and TRBJ2-2; D tentatively fits TRBD1 or TRBD2 (5 bases each). CDR3 length equals 13 residues. Per the germline V gene, CDR1 is SGHNT and CDR2 is YYREEE (reference sequence). V was clipped by 4 bases and J by 2 bases, with 6 bases between them. CDR3 in amino acids: CASSRDNTGELFF. The CDR3 DNA reads as TGTGCCAGCAGCAGGGACAACACCGGGGAGCTGTTTTTT.

This clonotype is a singleton in its sample. V and J are TRBV7-9 and TRBJ2-7; the D gene is possibly TRBD1 (5 bases). There are 14 residues in the CDR3. Germline V gene sequence: CDR1 SEHNR, CDR2 FQNEAQ (reference sequence). V shed 3 bases and J shed 3 bases, with 12 bases lying between them. CDR3 DNA sequence: TGTGCCAGCAGCTTGACAGAATGGGGCTACGAGCAGTACGTC. Translated, it gives CASSLTEWGYEQYV.